This TCR beta chain comes out of a study of shared clonotypes between healthy human individuals (dated by TCRdb to 2019 to 2021). A note on the overall study: The cohort included three men and a couple of women between 18 and 49 years of age. Leukapheresis yielded between about 0.94 and 9 billion PBMCs per donor. For each donor, three plates each were used for CD4 naive and CD4 memory, two plates were used for CD8 naive, and one plate was used for CD8 memory. The study deeply sequenced blood TCR repertoires of roughly five healthy adults to estimate repertoire size and the extent of clonotype sharing between individuals. To increase sequencing depth and limit assay-specific biases, TCR repertoire library preparation and sequencing were carried out by different laboratories using diverse techniques.

This clone was detected once. Its specific antigen is unknown. No qualities accompany the bases; no much larger clone lies one base away. Using the deep immunoSEQ assay, TCR CDR3 regions were amplified from genomic DNA by multiplex PCR. Genomic DNA extracted from each cell subset was distributed evenly over all wells of several immunoSEQ 96-well plates, and each plate served as one replicate. For sorted subsets, about 210 ng of genomic DNA, equivalent to some 33,000 T cell genomes, went into each replicate PCR. Purified libraries were measured with a Qubit 3.0 fluorometer, size-checked on a Bioanalyzer 2100, and measured again with the KAPA Library Quantification kit. Every immunoSEQ 96-well plate was sequenced on a separate single-read 150-cycle Illumina NextSeq 550 flow cell. Per the original workflow: Because only junctional sequences without quality scores were contained in the immunoSEQ output, filtering matching that applied to full-length reads could not be performed. Sequences were annotated with PyIR, a Python wrapper for IgBLAST v1.9, and V/J genes and CDR3 were assigned using IMGT germline references. Any read was removed if the V/J assignment was weak (E-value above 1e-6), the CDR3 was missing, or the read contained stop codons, out-of-frame junctions, or ambiguous translated residues. V3J clonotypes were defined as sequences sharing an identical inferred V gene, J gene, and CDR3 amino acid sequence. Percentage overlap between repertoires was computed as shared unique clonotypes divided by the size of the smaller repertoire. RTK rarefaction, the Chao1 estimator, and Recon v2.1 estimates of unobserved clonotypes were used to assess repertoire richness. For all TCRbeta clonotypes obtained by the gDNA method from a few donors, generation probabilities were computed with OLGA. This is the immuneACCESS table as TCRdb keeps it, with only in-frame sequences that have V and J called. A part of the clones is gone; compared with another copy, unresolved V genes explain less than half, and the rest is unexplained. V and J calls and clone size are copied from that table; D and trimming were computed from the DNA. The sample includes around 2,000,000 clones, with around 96% observed a single time. The ten largest clones add up to 0.95% to 1.5% of the sample.

CD8 naive samples were obtained by positive selection for CCR7 among CD45RO-negative cells, yielding a CD45RA+CCR7+ population from which TemRA cells were excluded. The donors were healthy, HIV-negative adults who had no recently reported acute infections or vaccinations. Only Caucasian adults living in Nashville, Tennessee, USA were represented among the donors. After blood collection by leukapheresis, PBMCs were isolated using Ficoll-Histopaque density gradient centrifugation and then cryopreserved in the vapor phase of liquid nitrogen. Analytical flow cytometry was used to check the purity and quantity of each magnetically sorted T cell population. Genomic DNA was isolated from every sorted fraction and measured by UV absorbance on a Nanodrop 2000c. The germline V gene specifies SGDLS as CDR1 and YYNGEE as CDR2. V is cut by 0 bases and J by 14 bases, and the space between the germline ends is 20 bases. CDR3 length: 14 amino acids, cysteine to phenylalanine. Here the CDR3 DNA is all that survives: 42 bases in frame from base 1.

The full study reports these points: Naive subsets generally had larger estimated clonotype richness than memory subsets did. Compared with non-shared clonotypes, clonotypes shared by all four sorted-subset donors had higher generation probabilities. Incomplete sequencing was indicated by rarefaction of sorted-subset datasets, despite the large sequencing depth. About 5% of naive CD4, around 4% of naive CD8, approximately 2% of memory CD4, and 0.35% to 0.4% of memory CD8 clonotypes were shared across several donors. The genetic and exposure-history diversity represented was limited by the small number of donors. Sampling was limited to blood, and TCR repertoires in tissue likely differ from TCR repertoires in blood. Based on pairwise subsampling, the degree of clonotype sharing among donors was expected to be affected by sequencing depth.

The sequenced material came from naive CD8+ T cells sorted from blood. Interpreted using the paper, the cell subset or site label stands for: CD45RA+CCR7+. The chain employs TRBV9 and TRBJ1-2; too little of a D gene remains to name it. This TCR derives from a man between 18 and 35 years old in good health. Here is the DNA: TGTGCCAGCAGCGTAGGTGATAGCCCCTATGGTTGGACCTTC. This sequence encodes CASSVGDSPYGWTF.